Sample share makes the clone carrying this T cell receptor (beta chain) medium-sized (0.01 to 0.1%). What it binds is unknown. This beta chain slipped into a library made for alpha chains as a stray read, so its size is not meaningful. This CDR3 contains 14 residues. Germline V gives CDR1 SGHNT, CDR2 YYREEE (reference sequence). V lost 4 bases and J lost 5; bases outside the gene matches: 5. The record originates from a study of spatial heterogeneity in lung cancer. Specified time point: sample taken at primary tumor resection. The study, taken as a whole, reports: The study found that expanded intratumoral alpha and beta TCR counts tracked tumor mutation counts.

TCRdb used MiXCR to reprocess the 5' RACE reads, holding one entry per CDR3 protein. The sample shows about 7,900 distinct CDR3 sequences, 6% to 9% of them seen only once. The TCR was taken from a female donor with early-stage non-small cell lung cancer. The rearrangement joins TRBV5-4 to TRBJ2-2, with 7 bases lining up with TRBD2. The sequences come from lung tumor tissue, collected at surgery. CDR3 protein: CASSTGGGTGELFF. CDR3 coding DNA: TGTGCCAGCAGCACGGGAGGAGGTACCGGGGAGCTGTTTTTT.